This is a list of T cell receptor beta chains from one sample in a study of cytomegalovirus exposure and HLA in healthy donors. The data were produced by immunoSEQ multiplex PCR, yet TCRdb's version contains in-frame clones alone and is incomplete. This table holds 170,000 or so clones, over 70% found once. Material: PBMCs. The receptors derive from a woman aged 50 to 65 in good health and CMV-seropositive. The CDR3 runs from the conserved cysteine through the conserved F or W. D genes are given only for firm matches. Clone size is shown for a subset of rows, as once, few, many or a class of expanded clone.

size: NA
V: TRBV28
J: TRBJ2-2
D: TRBD1
CDR3: CASSRTGARTGELFF
DNA: TGTGCCAGCAGTCGGACAGGGGCGAGGACCGGGGAGCTGTTTTTT

size: NA
V: TRBV5-1
J: TRBJ2-1
D: NA
CDR3: CASSGTRKSANEQFF
DNA: TGCGCCAGCAGCGGAACTAGAAAGTCCGCCAATGAGCAGTTCTTC

size: few
V: TRBV7-2
J: TRBJ1-1
D: NA
CDR3: CASSSPSGFRNTEAFF
DNA: TGTGCCAGCAGCTCCCCTTCGGGGTTTAGGAACACTGAAGCTTTCTTT

size: NA
V: TRBV6-5
J: TRBJ1-1
D: NA
CDR3: CASSYSTGHDTEAFF
DNA: TGTGCCAGCAGTTACTCAACAGGGCATGACACTGAAGCTTTCTTT

size: NA
V: TRBV5-1
J: TRBJ1-5
D: TRBD1
CDR3: CASSLDRGRGQPQHF
DNA: TGCGCCAGCAGCTTAGACAGGGGCCGAGGCCAGCCCCAGCATTTT

size: NA
V: TRBV7-2
J: TRBJ2-7
D: NA
CDR3: CASSLDGGARIF
DNA: TGTGCCAGCAGCTTAGACGGGGGTGCGCGTATCTTC

size: NA
V: TRBV5-6
J: TRBJ1-5
D: TRBD1
CDR3: CASSRTGDGQPQHF
DNA: TGTGCCAGCAGCCGGACAGGGGATGGGCAGCCCCAGCATTTT

size: NA
V: TRBV7-2
J: TRBJ1-5
D: NA
CDR3: CASSLSSYKGRNQPQHF
DNA: TGTGCCAGCAGCTTATCCAGTTATAAGGGGAGGAATCAGCCCCAGCATTTT

size: few
V: TRBV10-3
J: TRBJ2-7
D: NA
CDR3: CASGTDQSSYEQYF
DNA: TGTGCCAGCGGGACAGATCAGAGCTCCTACGAGCAGTACTTC

size: NA
V: TRBV7-6
J: TRBJ2-1
D: NA
CDR3: CASSLGDSRVDAYNEQFF
DNA: TGTGCCAGCAGCTTAGGAGACTCCCGCGTGGATGCCTACAATGAGCAGTTCTTC

size: few
V: TRBV4-1
J: TRBJ2-2
D: TRBD2
CDR3: CASSRDYPNTGELFF
DNA: TGCGCCAGCAGCCGGGACTATCCGAACACCGGGGAGCTGTTTTTT

size: NA
V: TRBV27
J: TRBJ1-5
D: NA
CDR3: CASRAGRGGNQPQHF
DNA: TGTGCCAGCAGGGCGGGGAGGGGTGGCAATCAGCCCCAGCATTTT

size: few
V: TRBV20-1
J: TRBJ2-7
D: NA
CDR3: CSASNGDEQYF
DNA: TGCAGTGCTAGCAACGGGGACGAGCAGTACTTC

size: NA
V: TRBV5-6
J: TRBJ1-1
D: NA
CDR3: CASSPGQNVPTEAFF
DNA: TGTGCCAGCAGCCCCGGACAGAACGTTCCCACTGAAGCTTTCTTT

size: NA
V: TRBV6-1
J: TRBJ2-3
D: TRBD2
CDR3: CASSEGRLAGGADTQYF
DNA: TGTGCCAGCAGTGAAGGTCGGCTAGCGGGGGGAGCAGATACGCAGTATTTT

size: NA
V: TRBV10-2
J: TRBJ2-1
D: TRBD2
CDR3: CASSAQAGGTYNEQFF
DNA: TGCGCCAGCAGCGCACAAGCGGGGGGGACCTACAATGAGCAGTTCTTC

size: NA
V: TRBV29-1
J: TRBJ2-1
D: TRBD2
CDR3: CSVASLAASRDNEQFF
DNA: TGCAGCGTTGCCTCCCTAGCGGCCTCAAGGGACAATGAGCAGTTCTTC

size: NA
V: TRBV30
J: TRBJ2-1
D: TRBD2
CDR3: CAWGLAGEQFF
DNA: TGTGCCTGGGGACTAGCGGGAGAGCAGTTCTTC

size: NA
V: TRBV7-9
J: TRBJ1-1
D: NA
CDR3: CSSSFQGTEAFF
DNA: TGTTCCAGCAGCTTCCAGGGCACTGAAGCTTTCTTT

size: NA
V: TRBV23-1
J: TRBJ1-3
D: TRBD1
CDR3: CASSQGTEHSGNTIYF
DNA: TGCGCCAGCAGTCAAGGGACAGAGCACTCTGGAAACACCATATATTTT

size: NA
V: TRBV5-4
J: TRBJ2-7
D: TRBD1
CDR3: CASSFWDRGDEQYF
DNA: TGTGCCAGCAGCTTCTGGGACAGGGGTGATGAGCAGTACTTC

size: NA
V: TRBV2
J: TRBJ2-7
D: NA
CDR3: CASSATYEQYF
DNA: TGTGCCAGCAGTGCTACCTACGAGCAGTACTTC

size: few
V: TRBV19
J: TRBJ2-2
D: NA
CDR3: CATRRGNTGELFF
DNA: TGTGCCACCCGGCGGGGGAACACCGGGGAGCTGTTTTTT

size: NA
V: TRBV19
J: TRBJ2-3
D: TRBD1
CDR3: CASSIPGQGRDTQYF
DNA: TGTGCCAGTAGTATTCCGGGACAGGGGAGAGATACGCAGTATTTT

size: few
V: TRBV18
J: TRBJ2-5
D: TRBD2
CDR3: CASSSRTSGYQETQYF
DNA: TGTGCCAGCTCATCCAGGACTAGCGGGTATCAAGAGACCCAGTACTTC

size: NA
V: TRBV5-8
J: TRBJ2-3
D: NA
CDR3: CASSLGGLSTATQYF
DNA: TGTGCCAGCAGCTTGGGAGGACTCAGCACAGCTACGCAGTATTTT

size: NA
V: TRBV21-1
J: TRBJ2-5
D: NA
CDR3: CASSKDPGGASGTWYQETQYF
DNA: TGTGCCAGCAGCAAAGATCCGGGGGGCGCTAGCGGGACCTGGTACCAAGAGACCCAGTACTTC

size: NA
V: TRBV5-4
J: TRBJ1-2
D: NA
CDR3: CASSLGGGSDGYTF
DNA: TGTGCCAGCAGCTTAGGGGGGGGTAGTGATGGCTACACCTTC

size: NA
V: TRBV9
J: TRBJ2-2
D: NA
CDR3: CASSPREGGGELFF
DNA: TGTGCCAGCAGCCCCCGAGAAGGGGGCGGGGAGCTGTTTTTT

size: NA
V: TRBV7-2
J: TRBJ2-3
D: NA
CDR3: CASSLTQSTDTQYF
DNA: TGTGCCAGCAGCTTGACACAAAGCACAGATACGCAGTATTTT

size: NA
V: TRBV6-5
J: TRBJ2-3
D: NA
CDR3: CAASNAGALDTQYF
DNA: TGTGCCGCCTCCAATGCGGGCGCACTGGATACGCAGTATTTT

size: NA
V: TRBV9
J: TRBJ2-2
D: TRBD1
CDR3: CASSVARQGGTGELFF
DNA: TGTGCCAGCAGCGTAGCCCGACAGGGGGGGACCGGGGAGCTGTTTTTT

size: NA
V: TRBV5-1
J: TRBJ2-5
D: NA
CDR3: CASSPSRETQYF
DNA: TGCGCCAGCAGCCCATCCCGGGAGACCCAGTACTTC

size: NA
V: TRBV4-3
J: TRBJ2-3
D: NA
CDR3: CASSQDRGGPADTQYF
DNA: TGCGCCAGCAGCCAAGATAGGGGGGGGCCCGCAGATACGCAGTATTTT

size: NA
V: TRBV9
J: TRBJ2-1
D: TRBD2
CDR3: CASSARAGSGRIEQFF
DNA: TGTGCCAGCAGCGCCCGAGCGGGTAGCGGGAGAATTGAGCAGTTCTTC

size: NA
V: TRBV7-9
J: TRBJ1-2
D: TRBD1
CDR3: CASSLGQADGYTF
DNA: TGTGCCAGCAGCCTGGGACAGGCGGATGGCTACACCTTC

size: once
V: TRBV7-2
J: TRBJ2-5
D: NA
CDR3: CASSSGPGGETQYF
DNA: TGTGCCAGCAGCTCCGGCCCTGGAGGAGAGACCCAGTACTTC

size: NA
V: TRBV7-2
J: TRBJ2-7
D: TRBD2
CDR3: CASSLAGGLAGGGQYF
DNA: TGTGCCAGCAGCTTAGCGGGGGGACTAGCGGGAGGGGGACAGTACTTC

size: NA
V: TRBV10-3
J: TRBJ2-7
D: TRBD1
CDR3: CATGSGGDEQYF
DNA: TGTGCCACCGGGTCAGGGGGCGACGAGCAGTACTTC

size: NA
V: TRBV2
J: TRBJ2-7
D: TRBD1
CDR3: CASSSLGQGYEQYF
DNA: TGTGCCAGCAGTTCCCTGGGACAGGGCTACGAGCAGTACTTC

size: NA
V: TRBV6-1
J: TRBJ1-2
D: NA
CDR3: CASRRGGIDGYTF
DNA: TGTGCCAGCAGGAGGGGAGGAATCGACGGCTACACCTTC

size: NA
V: TRBV2
J: TRBJ2-5
D: NA
CDR3: CASTDRGETQYF
DNA: TGTGCCAGCACCGACCGGGGGGAGACCCAGTACTTC

size: NA
V: TRBV28
J: TRBJ2-7
D: NA
CDR3: CASSGDHYEQYF
DNA: TGTGCCAGCAGTGGAGATCACTACGAGCAGTACTTC

size: NA
V: TRBV30
J: TRBJ1-5
D: TRBD1
CDR3: CAWTQGIGNQPQHF
DNA: TGTGCCTGGACACAGGGGATCGGCAATCAGCCCCAGCATTTT

size: NA
V: TRBV18
J: TRBJ1-2
D: NA
CDR3: CASSPSGPNYGYTF
DNA: TGTGCCAGCTCACCGAGCGGCCCTAACTATGGCTACACCTTC

size: NA
V: TRBV2
J: TRBJ2-7
D: NA
CDR3: CASSITSYEQYF
DNA: TGTGCCAGCAGTATCACTTCCTACGAGCAGTACTTC

size: few
V: TRBV18
J: TRBJ2-7
D: TRBD1
CDR3: CASSPGQFYEQYF
DNA: TGTGCCAGCTCACCGGGACAGTTCTACGAGCAGTACTTC

size: NA
V: TRBV19
J: TRBJ1-5
D: NA
CDR3: CASSKGGPAPGQPQHF
DNA: TGTGCCAGTAGTAAAGGCGGCCCAGCGCCTGGTCAGCCCCAGCATTTT

size: NA
V: TRBV19
J: TRBJ1-2
D: NA
CDR3: CASRSGRVEGYTF
DNA: TGTGCCAGTAGGTCTGGCAGGGTGGAAGGCTACACCTTC

size: NA
V: TRBV7-9
J: TRBJ2-7
D: TRBD1
CDR3: CASSLMGQGYEQYF
DNA: TGTGCCAGCAGCTTAATGGGACAGGGCTACGAGCAGTACTTC

size: NA
V: TRBV5-1
J: TRBJ1-1
D: NA
CDR3: CASSLAQNTEAFF
DNA: TGCGCCAGCAGCTTGGCCCAGAACACTGAAGCTTTCTTT

size: NA
V: TRBV30
J: TRBJ1-5
D: NA
CDR3: CAWTRGSNQPQHF
DNA: TGTGCCTGGACTCGGGGGAGCAATCAGCCCCAGCATTTT

size: NA
V: TRBV11-2
J: TRBJ2-3
D: NA
CDR3: CASSLSGLRTDTQYF
DNA: TGTGCCAGCAGCTTATCGGGACTCCGCACAGATACGCAGTATTTT

size: NA
V: TRBV11-3
J: TRBJ2-6
D: TRBD1
CDR3: CASSFSRDSFSGANGLTF
DNA: TGTGCCAGCAGCTTCTCCAGGGACAGTTTCTCTGGGGCCAACGGCCTGACTTTC

size: few
V: TRBV28
J: TRBJ1-1
D: TRBD1
CDR3: CALSRGSGTEAFF
DNA: TGTGCCCTGTCCAGGGGGTCGGGAACTGAAGCTTTCTTT

size: NA
V: TRBV18
J: TRBJ2-7
D: TRBD1
CDR3: CASSPGQGFNEQYF
DNA: TGTGCCAGCTCCCCTGGACAGGGATTCAACGAGCAGTACTTC

size: NA
V: TRBV30
J: TRBJ1-5
D: NA
CDR3: CAAGRLNQPQHF
DNA: TGTGCTGCGGGGCGGCTCAATCAGCCCCAGCATTTT

size: NA
V: TRBV5-1
J: TRBJ1-1
D: NA
CDR3: CASSPAGATEAFF
DNA: TGCGCCAGCAGCCCGGCGGGGGCTACTGAAGCTTTCTTT